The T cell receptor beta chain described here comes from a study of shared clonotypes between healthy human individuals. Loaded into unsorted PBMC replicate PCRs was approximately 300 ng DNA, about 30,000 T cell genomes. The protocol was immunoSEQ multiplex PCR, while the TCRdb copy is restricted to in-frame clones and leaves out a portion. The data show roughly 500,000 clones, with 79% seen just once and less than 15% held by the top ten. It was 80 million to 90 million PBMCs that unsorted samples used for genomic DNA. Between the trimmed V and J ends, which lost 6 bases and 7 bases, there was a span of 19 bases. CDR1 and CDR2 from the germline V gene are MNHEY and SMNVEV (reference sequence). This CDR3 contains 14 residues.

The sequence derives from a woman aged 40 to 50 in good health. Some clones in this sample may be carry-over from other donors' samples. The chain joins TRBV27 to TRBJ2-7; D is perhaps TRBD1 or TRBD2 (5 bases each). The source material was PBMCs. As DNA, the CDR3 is TGTGCCAGCAGCCTCCTAGGGACCCGAGGGGAGCAGTACTTC. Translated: CASSLLGTRGEQYF.